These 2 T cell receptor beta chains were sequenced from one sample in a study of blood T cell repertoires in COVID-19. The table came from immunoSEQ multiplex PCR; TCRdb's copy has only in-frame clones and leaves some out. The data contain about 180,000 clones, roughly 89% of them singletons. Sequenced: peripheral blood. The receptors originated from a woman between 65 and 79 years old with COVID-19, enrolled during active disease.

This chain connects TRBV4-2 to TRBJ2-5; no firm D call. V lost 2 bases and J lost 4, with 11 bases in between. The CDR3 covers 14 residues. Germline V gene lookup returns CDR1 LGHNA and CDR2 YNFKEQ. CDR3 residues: CASSQRTYGETQYF. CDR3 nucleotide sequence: TGTGCCAGCAGCCAAAGAACTTATGGAGAGACCCAGTACTTC.

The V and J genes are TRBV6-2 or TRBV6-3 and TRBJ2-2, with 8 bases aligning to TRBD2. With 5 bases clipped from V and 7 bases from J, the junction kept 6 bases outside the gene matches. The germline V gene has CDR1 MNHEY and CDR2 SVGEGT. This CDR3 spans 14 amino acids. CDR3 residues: CASSLSGSRGELFF. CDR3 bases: TGTGCCAGCAGTCTAAGCGGGAGCCGCGGGGAGCTGTTTTTT.